The next 2 T cell receptor beta chains were all read from a single sample in a study of graft-versus-host responses after intestinal transplantation listed by TCRdb under 2021. Their recognized antigens are unknown. The library relied on the immunoSEQ multiplex PCR assay. The immuneACCESS repertoire file appears here via TCRdb, limited to in-frame rearrangements. These files lack a portion of the clones; in checked studies, under half of the deficit traces to unresolved V genes, and the cause of the others is not known. This sample comprises around 100,000 clones, over 85% of them detected only once. The ten largest clonotypes hold more than 0.95% of the sample. What this sample's time point label stands for: cells obtained before transplantation from donor or recipient. This sample comprised unstimulated CD8+ T cells sorted from spleen or lymph node cells, obtained before intestinal transplant. Receptor source: a human donor who received an intestinal transplant.

The rearrangement links TRBV7-2 to TRBJ2-7, with D maybe TRBD2 (6 bases). The CDR3 has 15 residues. The germline V gene encodes CDR1 SGHTA and CDR2 FQGNSA. Trimming took 5 bases from V and 5 from J, leaving 19 bases between them. This chain's CDR3 is CASSLPEGLHDEQYF. The CDR3 nucleotides read TGTGCCAGCAGCCTCCCGGAGGGGCTGCATGACGAGCAGTACTTC.

The chain carries TRBV15 and TRBJ1-5; TRBD1 aligns across 8 bases. Germline V gene data show CDR1 as LNHNV and CDR2 as YYDKDF (reference sequence). This CDR3 region has 18 residues. Trimming at V came to 6 bases and at J to 5 bases, leaving 18 bases not matched to a gene. The CDR3: CATRWTGRDRALDQPQHF. DNA of the CDR3: TGTGCCACCAGATGGACAGGGAGGGATAGGGCCCTGGATCAGCCCCAGCATTTT.